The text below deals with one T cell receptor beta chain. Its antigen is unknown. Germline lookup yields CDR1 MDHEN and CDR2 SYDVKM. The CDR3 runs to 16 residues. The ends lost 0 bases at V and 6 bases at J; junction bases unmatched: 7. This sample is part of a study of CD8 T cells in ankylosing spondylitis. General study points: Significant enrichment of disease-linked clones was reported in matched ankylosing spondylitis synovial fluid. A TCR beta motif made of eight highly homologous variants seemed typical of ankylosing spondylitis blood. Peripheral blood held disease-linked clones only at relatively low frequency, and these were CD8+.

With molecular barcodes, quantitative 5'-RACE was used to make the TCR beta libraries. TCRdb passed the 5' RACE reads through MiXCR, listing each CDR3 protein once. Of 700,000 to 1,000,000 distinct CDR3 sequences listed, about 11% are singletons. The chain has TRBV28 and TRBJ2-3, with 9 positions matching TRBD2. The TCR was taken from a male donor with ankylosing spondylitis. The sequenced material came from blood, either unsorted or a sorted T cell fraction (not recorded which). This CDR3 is CASSLWGSGSLDTQYF. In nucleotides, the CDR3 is TGTGCCAGCAGTTTATGGGGTAGCGGGAGTCTTGATACGCAGTATTTT.